This note documents a single T cell receptor (beta chain) sequence. The sample originates from a study of blood T cell repertoires in COVID-19. Study context: The cDNA or gDNA used as material had been derived from T cells, B-cell-depleted T cells, or PBMCs.

Study processing details: For nucleated cells, counts were estimated from reference gene primer amplification. Generated by immunoSEQ multiplex PCR, the TCRdb table keeps only in-frame clones and is missing some. D and trimming were read from the DNA, whereas the V and J calls and clone size are those reported in that table. Counted here are over 150,000 clones, approximately 88% occurring once; the ten biggest clones make up roughly 14%. Germline CDR1 MDHEN, CDR2 SYDVKM. Trimming removed 7 bases at V and 2 bases at J, with 14 bases between. CDR3 size: 15 residues. The rearrangement joins TRBV28 to TRBJ2-2; D might be TRBD2 (5 bases). The TCR comes from a young man with active or convalescent COVID-19. Sequences were obtained from peripheral blood. The DNA for the CDR3 is TGTGCCAGCACCTCTCCGGGAAAAAACACCGGGGAGCTGTTTTTT. This encodes CASTSPGKNTGELFF. Looking up the rest from reference TRBV28 and TRBJ2-2 gives the full variable domain: DVKVTQSSRYLVKRTGEKVFLECVQDMDHENMFWYRQDPGLGLRLIYFSYDVKMKEKGDIPEGYSVSREKKERFSLILESASTNQTSMYLCASTSPGKNTGELFFGEGSRLTVL.